Below, 25 T cell receptor beta chains from the same sample are listed, as sequenced in a study of OX40 agonist ivuxolimab in advanced cancers. Profiled with immunoSEQ multiplex PCR; TCRdb holds only in-frame clones, not every one. The sample includes roughly 71,000 clones, roughly 80% of them seen just once. Source: CD4+ or CD8+ T cells sorted from blood, taken in a trial of the OX40 agonist ivuxolimab. The receptors derive from an adult with an advanced solid tumor such as melanoma, head and neck, liver or kidney cancer.

CDR3 protein: CASSTLSWMNTEAFF. Written as DNA, the CDR3 is TGTGCCAGTAGTACGCTCAGCTGGATGAACACTGAAGCTTTCTTT. The chain joins TRBV19 to TRBJ1-1; no clear D gene. CDR1 LNHDA and CDR2 SQIVND come from the germline V gene (reference sequence). Deletions cut 4 bases from V and 0 bases from J, with 12 bases between. The CDR3 is 15 residues long.

The chain employs TRBV5-4 and TRBJ2-7; D not certain. Trimming took off 2 bases at V and 4 bases at J, with 16 bases between the two ends. Germline V gene sequence: CDR1 SGHNT, CDR2 YYREEE (reference sequence). This CDR3 spans 15 amino acids. The CDR3 coding sequence is TGTGCCAGCAGCTTTGGTGGAAGGATTCTATACGAGCAGTACTTC. This sequence encodes CASSFGGRILYEQYF.

This sequence joins TRBV28 and TRBJ2-7; no clear D gene. The germline V gene encodes CDR1 MDHEN and CDR2 SYDVKM. This CDR3 is built from 12 residues. V was pared by 5 bases and J by 3 bases, with 8 bases between. Here the CDR3 reads CASSPYDYEQYF. The CDR3, as DNA: TGTGCCAGCAGTCCATACGACTACGAGCAGTACTTC.

The chain recombines TRBV7-9 with TRBJ2-1, with a weak D call TRBD1 (6 bases). CDR1 SEHNR and CDR2 FQNEAQ come from the germline V gene (reference sequence). The CDR3 sequence is 14 residues long. V lost 5 bases and J lost 6, with 14 bases in between. This chain's CDR3 is CASSTQGHGNEQFF. The CDR3 bases are TGTGCCAGCAGCACCCAGGGGCATGGCAATGAGCAGTTCTTC.

V and J are TRBV9 and TRBJ2-3, with D possibly TRBD2 on 5 matching bases. Germline-derived CDR1 and CDR2 are SGDLS and YYNGEE. The length of the CDR3 is 14 residues. V was cut by 1 base and J by 3 bases, with 9 bases left in between. Written as DNA, the CDR3 is TGTGCCAGCAGCGTACTCGGGGAGACAGATACGCAGTATTTT. Translated: CASSVLGETDTQYF.

The J gene is TRBJ2-3, the V gene TRBV6-5, with D hard to call. The CDR3 runs 14 residues. Trimming took 2 bases from V and 3 from J, leaving 9 bases between them. Germline CDR1 MNHEY, CDR2 SVGAGI. CDR3 nucleotide sequence: TGTGCCAGCAGTTACCGAGTGGGTACAGATACGCAGTATTTT. Translating it yields CASSYRVGTDTQYF.

The chain uses TRBV5-4 and TRBJ2-1, with 7 bases lining up with TRBD1. Trimming removed 4 bases from V and 5 bases from J; junction bases left unmatched: 6. From germline, CDR1 is SGHNT and CDR2 YYREEE (reference sequence). CDR3 length: 14 amino acids. The CDR3 loop reads CASSPQTGNNEQFF. CDR3 in DNA: TGTGCCAGCAGCCCACAGACAGGGAACAATGAGCAGTTCTTC.

CDR3 loop: CASSWIAGGYHTGELFF. The CDR3 DNA reads TGCGCCAGCAGCTGGATAGCGGGAGGGTACCACACCGGGGAGCTGTTTTTT. The chain combines TRBV5-1 with TRBJ2-2; 11 positions match TRBD2. From germline, CDR1 is SGHRS and CDR2 YFSETQ. The junction had 7 bases not matched to a gene; V was cut back by 3 bases and J by 3 bases. CDR3 length: 17 residues. The full variable domain, its missing parts supplied by reference TRBV5-1 and TRBJ2-2, is KAGVTQTPRYLIKTRGQQVTLSCSPISGHRSVSWYQQTPGQGLQFLFEYFSETQRNKGNFPGRFSGRQFSNSRSEMNVSTLELGDSALYLCASSWIAGGYHTGELFFGEGSRLTVL.

A few counts support this clone. The chain has TRBV19 and TRBJ2-1; D ambiguous. The CDR3 extends over 13 amino acids. The germline CDR1 and CDR2 sequences are LNHDA and SQIVND (reference sequence). Trimming left V 1 base short and J 5 bases short, with 6 bases between. For the CDR3, the DNA is TGTGCCAGTAGTATAGTGGGGAACAATGAGCAGTTCTTC. Translation gives CASSIVGNNEQFF.

V and J are TRBV18 and TRBJ1-5; D is undetermined. This CDR3 is built from 13 residues. From germline, CDR1 is KGHSH and CDR2 LQKENI. Trimming removed 4 bases from V and 7 bases from J, with 11 bases in between. The DNA for the CDR3 is TGTGCCAGCTCACTTGGGGATTCCCAGCCCCAGCATTTT. Its protein is CASSLGDSQPQHF.

The V call is TRBV11-2, the J call TRBJ1-3; D possibly corresponds to TRBD1 (5 bases). The CDR3 is 15 amino acids. V was pared by 5 bases and J by 2 bases, with 13 bases between. CDR1 is SGHAT and CDR2 is FQNNGV in the germline V gene. The CDR3 nucleotides read TGTGCCAGCAGCGCCTGGGGGGGGGCTGGAAACACCATATATTTT. Its protein is CASSAWGGAGNTIYF.

This chain connects TRBV6-1 to TRBJ1-1; 9 bases map to TRBD1. V was pared by 7 bases and J by 4 bases, with 7 bases of the junction left unmatched. The CDR3 has 14 residues. CDR1 and CDR2 (germline): MNHNS, SASEGT. CDR3 nucleotide sequence: TGTGCCAGCACCTCGGGACAGGGTGTCACTGAAGCTTTCTTT. Protein sequence: CASTSGQGVTEAFF.

A word on this clone: Sequence at one end of the junction differs from germline and may be a read error. The rearrangement joins TRBV7-3 to TRBJ2-1; D is unclear. Looked up from germline, CDR1 is SGHTA and CDR2 is FQGTGA. The CDR3 is made up of 12 amino acids. The DNA of the CDR3 is TGTGCCAGCAGCGTAACTGTCAATGAGCAGTTCTTC. Amino acids: CASSVTVNEQFF.

This clone appeared a few times. V gene TRBV7-9 combines with J gene TRBJ1-5; D unclear. There are 15 residues in the CDR3. Trimming left V 1 base short and J 3 bases short, with 10 bases between. Per the germline V gene, CDR1 is SEHNR and CDR2 is FQNEAQ (reference sequence). CDR3 loop: CASSLGGSTNQPQHF. The CDR3 bases are TGTGCCAGCAGCTTAGGCGGCAGTACCAATCAGCCCCAGCATTTT. Complete variable domain (other parts from reference TRBV7-9 and TRBJ1-5): DTGVSQNPRHKITKRGQNVTFRCDPISEHNRLYWYRQTLGQGPEFLTYFQNEAQLEKSRLLSDRFSAERPKGSFSTLEIQRTEQGDSAMYLCASSLGGSTNQPQHFGDGTRLSIL.

The rearrangement links TRBV6-5 to TRBJ1-1; no firm D call. CDR1 is MNHEY, CDR2 SVGAGI, per germline. The V end lost 2 bases, the J end lost 2 bases, and 9 bases lay between the germline ends. This CDR3 contains 14 residues. The CDR3: CASSYRQSNTEAFF. The DNA of the CDR3 is TGTGCCAGCAGTTACCGGCAGAGTAACACTGAAGCTTTCTTT.

The chain recombines TRBV19 with TRBJ2-7, with D possibly matching TRBD1 (6 bases). V was cut by 4 bases and J by 3 bases, with 13 bases left in between. Germline V gene lookup returns CDR1 LNHDA and CDR2 SQIVND (reference sequence). This CDR3 spans 14 amino acids. The CDR3 DNA reads as TGTGCCAGTAGTAAACGGACAGACAGCTACGAGCAGTACTTC. It codes for CASSKRTDSYEQYF.

The rearrangement links TRBV30 to TRBJ1-1; D unclear. V was trimmed by 3 bases and J by 2 bases, leaving 16 bases between them. The CDR3 spans 15 residues. CDR1 and CDR2 from the germline V gene are GTSNPN and SVGIG (reference sequence). The CDR3 bases are TGTGCCTGGAGGTGGGTAGGACTCACAAACACTGAAGCTTTCTTT. As protein: CAWRWVGLTNTEAFF. The full variable domain, rest sourced from reference TRBV30 and TRBJ1-1, is SQTIHQWPATLVQPVGSPLSLECTVEGTSNPNLYWYRQAAGRGLQLLFYSVGIGQISSEVPQNLSASRPQDRQFILSSKKLLLSDSGFYLCAWRWVGLTNTEAFFGQGTRLTVV.

The chain recombines TRBV9 with TRBJ2-3; TRBD1 might be the D (5 bases). Per the germline V gene, CDR1 is SGDLS and CDR2 is YYNGEE. CDR3 length: 19 amino acids. The V end lost 2 bases, the J end lost 2 bases, and 24 bases lay between the germline ends. DNA for the CDR3: TGTGCCAGCAGCGTCCGACCCCCCTGCAGGGTTTATAACACAGATACGCAGTATTTT. Residues: CASSVRPPCRVYNTDTQYF.

This clone was detected ten times or more. V gene TRBV7-9 combines with J gene TRBJ1-5, with D perhaps TRBD1 (6 bases). Germline assignment: CDR1 SEHNR and CDR2 FQNEAQ (reference sequence). The ends were cut back, 5 bases at V and 4 bases at J, with 12 bases in the middle. The CDR3 spans 14 residues. The CDR3 reads CASSQEGVNQPQHF. The CDR3, as DNA: TGTGCCAGCAGCCAAGAGGGGGTTAATCAGCCCCAGCATTTT.

J is TRBJ1-5 and V is TRBV30; D ambiguous. V lost 2 bases and J lost 4, with 9 bases in between. Germline lookup yields CDR1 GTSNPN and CDR2 SVGIG (reference sequence). This CDR3 contains 13 residues. Here the CDR3 reads CAWSYLENQPQHF. CDR3 in DNA: TGTGCCTGGAGTTATCTAGAAAATCAGCCCCAGCATTTT.

The rearrangement links TRBV27 to TRBJ2-7, with D uncertain. Deletions cut 5 bases from V and 6 bases from J, with 17 bases between. The V gene's germline CDR1 is MNHEY and CDR2 SMNVEV (reference sequence). The CDR3 is made up of 14 amino acids. In DNA, the CDR3 is TGTGCCAGCAGTCCGCAATCCTCATATGGCGAGCAGTACTTC. Protein: CASSPQSSYGEQYF.

The V gene is TRBV11-3, the J gene TRBJ2-1; 7 positions agree with TRBD2. V lost 2 bases to trimming and J lost 0 bases; unmatched junction nucleotides: 4. Germline CDR1 reads SGHNT; CDR2 reads YENEEA. The CDR3 is made up of 16 amino acids. The CDR3, as DNA: TGTGCCAGCAGCTTACTAGCGGAGAGCTCCTACAATGAGCAGTTCTTC. Amino acids: CASSLLAESSYNEQFF.

The V and J genes are TRBV28 and TRBJ2-7; tentative D call: TRBD1 (6 bases). The CDR3 runs 20 residues. Germline V gene sequence: CDR1 MDHEN, CDR2 SYDVKM. Trimming stripped 2 bases from V and 2 bases from J, with 28 bases between. DNA for the CDR3: TGTGCCAGCAGTTTAGGATTTGGGGGCGGCCGAAAGTCCTTAGCCTACGAGCAGTACTTC. Protein product: CASSLGFGGGRKSLAYEQYF. Together with reference TRBV28 and TRBJ2-7, the CDR3 gives the full variable domain: DVKVTQSSRYLVKRTGEKVFLECVQDMDHENMFWYRQDPGLGLRLIYFSYDVKMKEKGDIPEGYSVSREKKERFSLILESASTNQTSMYLCASSLGFGGGRKSLAYEQYFGPGTRLTVT.

The chain carries TRBV6-5 and TRBJ1-2; D is undetermined. V lost 2 bases and J 4 bases, leaving 8 bases between the germline ends. The V gene's germline CDR1 is MNHEY and CDR2 SVGAGI. This CDR3 is 13 amino acids long. For the CDR3, the DNA is TGTGCCAGCAGTTACAGACTTCTCTATGGCTACACCTTC. Translated, it gives CASSYRLLYGYTF.

This chain connects TRBV19 to TRBJ2-7; TRBD2 matches at 8 bases. CDR3 length: 14 residues. The ends lost 3 bases at V and 5 bases at J; junction bases unmatched: 6. CDR1 and CDR2 from the germline V gene are LNHDA and SQIVND (reference sequence). The CDR3 loop is CASSIGGGIDEQYF. CDR3 nucleotide sequence: TGTGCCAGTAGTATCGGCGGGGGGATCGACGAGCAGTACTTC.